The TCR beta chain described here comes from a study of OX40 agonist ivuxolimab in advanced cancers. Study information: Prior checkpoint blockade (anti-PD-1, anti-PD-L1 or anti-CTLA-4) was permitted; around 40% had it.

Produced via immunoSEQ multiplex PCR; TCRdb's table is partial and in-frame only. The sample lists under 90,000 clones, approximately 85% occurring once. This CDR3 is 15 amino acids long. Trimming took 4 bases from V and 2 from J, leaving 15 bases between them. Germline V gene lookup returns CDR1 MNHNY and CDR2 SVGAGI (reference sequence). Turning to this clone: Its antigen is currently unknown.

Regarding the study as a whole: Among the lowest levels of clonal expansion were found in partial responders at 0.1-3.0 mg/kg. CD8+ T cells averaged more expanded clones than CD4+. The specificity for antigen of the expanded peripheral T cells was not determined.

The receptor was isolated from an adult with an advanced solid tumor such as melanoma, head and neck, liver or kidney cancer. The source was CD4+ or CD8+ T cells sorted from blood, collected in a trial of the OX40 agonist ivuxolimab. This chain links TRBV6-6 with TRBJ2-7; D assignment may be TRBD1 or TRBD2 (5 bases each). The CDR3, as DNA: TGTGCCAGCAGTTTCTCCTCGGGGCTTCCCTACGAGCAGTACTTC. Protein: CASSFSSGLPYEQYF.